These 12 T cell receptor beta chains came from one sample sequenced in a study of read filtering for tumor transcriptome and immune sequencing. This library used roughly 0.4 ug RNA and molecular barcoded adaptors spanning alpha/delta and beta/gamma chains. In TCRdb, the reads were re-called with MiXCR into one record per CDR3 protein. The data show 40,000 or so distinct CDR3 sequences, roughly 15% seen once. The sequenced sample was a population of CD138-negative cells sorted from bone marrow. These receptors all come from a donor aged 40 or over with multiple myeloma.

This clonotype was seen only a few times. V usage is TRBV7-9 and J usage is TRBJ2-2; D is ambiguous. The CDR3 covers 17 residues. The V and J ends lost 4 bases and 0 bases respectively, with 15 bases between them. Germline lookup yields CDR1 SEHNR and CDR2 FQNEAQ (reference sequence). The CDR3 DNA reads TGTGCCAGCAGCTCCCTCCCGGTGACGTCGAACACCGGGGAGCTGTTTTTT. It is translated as CASSSLPVTSNTGELFF.

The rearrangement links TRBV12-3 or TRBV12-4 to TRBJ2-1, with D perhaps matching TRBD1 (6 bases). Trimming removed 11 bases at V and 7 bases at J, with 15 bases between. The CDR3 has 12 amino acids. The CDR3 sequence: CAPTPGVNEQFF. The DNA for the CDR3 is TGTGCCCCAACACCAGGGGTTAATGAGCAGTTCTTC.

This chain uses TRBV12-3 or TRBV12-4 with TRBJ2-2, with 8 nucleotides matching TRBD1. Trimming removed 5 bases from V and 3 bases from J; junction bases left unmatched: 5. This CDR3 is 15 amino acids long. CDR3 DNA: TGTGCCAGCAGTCCCAGGGGGCCTGACACCGGGGAGCTGTTTTTT. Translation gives CASSPRGPDTGELFF.

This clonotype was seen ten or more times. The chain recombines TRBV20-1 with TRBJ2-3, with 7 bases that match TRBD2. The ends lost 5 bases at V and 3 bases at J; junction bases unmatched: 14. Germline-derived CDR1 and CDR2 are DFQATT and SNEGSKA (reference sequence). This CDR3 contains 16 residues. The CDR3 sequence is CSAPPHIGRETDTQYF. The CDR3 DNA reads TGCAGTGCTCCACCCCACATAGGGCGGGAGACAGATACGCAGTATTTT.

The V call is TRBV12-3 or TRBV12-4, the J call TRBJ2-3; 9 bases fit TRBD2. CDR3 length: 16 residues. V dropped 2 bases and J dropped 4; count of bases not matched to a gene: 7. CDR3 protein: CASSLSSAGGSDTQYF. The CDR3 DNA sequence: TGTGCCAGCAGTTTATCTTCCGCGGGGGGGTCAGATACGCAGTATTTT.

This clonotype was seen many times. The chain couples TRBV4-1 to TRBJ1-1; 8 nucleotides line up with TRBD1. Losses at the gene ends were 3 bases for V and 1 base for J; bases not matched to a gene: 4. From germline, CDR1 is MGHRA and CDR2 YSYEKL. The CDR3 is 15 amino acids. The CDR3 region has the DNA TGCGCCAGCAGCCATGCCGGGACAGGGAACACTGAAGCTTTCTTT. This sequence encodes CASSHAGTGNTEAFF.

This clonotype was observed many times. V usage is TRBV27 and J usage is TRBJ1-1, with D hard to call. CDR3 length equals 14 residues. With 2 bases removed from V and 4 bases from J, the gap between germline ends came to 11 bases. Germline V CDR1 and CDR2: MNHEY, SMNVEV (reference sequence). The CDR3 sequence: CASSLNGPGTEAFF. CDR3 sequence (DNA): TGTGCCAGCAGTTTAAACGGACCGGGCACTGAAGCTTTCTTT.

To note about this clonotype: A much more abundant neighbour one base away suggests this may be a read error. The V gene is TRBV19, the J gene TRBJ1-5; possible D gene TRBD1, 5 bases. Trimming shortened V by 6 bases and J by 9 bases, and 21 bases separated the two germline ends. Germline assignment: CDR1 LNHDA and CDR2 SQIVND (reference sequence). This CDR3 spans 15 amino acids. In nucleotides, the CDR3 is TGTGCCAGTAGCGCGGGGCCCCGCCAGAGTCGGCCCCAGCATTTT. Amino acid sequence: CASSAGPRQSRPQHF. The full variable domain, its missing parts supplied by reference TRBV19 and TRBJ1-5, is DGGITQSPKYLFRKEGQNVTLSCEQNLNHDAMYWYRQDPGQGLRLIYYSQIVNDFQKGDIAEGYSVSREKKESFPLTVTSAQKNPTAFYLCASSAGPRQSRPQHFGDGTRLSIL.

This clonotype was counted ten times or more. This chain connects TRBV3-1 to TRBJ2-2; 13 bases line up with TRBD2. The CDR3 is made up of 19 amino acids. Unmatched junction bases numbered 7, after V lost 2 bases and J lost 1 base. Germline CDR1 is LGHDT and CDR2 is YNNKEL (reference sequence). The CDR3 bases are TGTGCCAGCAGCCAAAAGCCGGGACTAGCGGGGAGGAACACCGGGGAGCTGTTTTTT. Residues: CASSQKPGLAGRNTGELFF. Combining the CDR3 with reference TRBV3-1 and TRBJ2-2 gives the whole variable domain DTAVSQTPKYLVTQMGNDKSIKCEQNLGHDTMYWYKQDSKKFLKIMFSYNNKELIINETVPNRFSPKSPDKAHLNLHINSLELGDSAVYFCASSQKPGLAGRNTGELFFGEGSRLTVL.

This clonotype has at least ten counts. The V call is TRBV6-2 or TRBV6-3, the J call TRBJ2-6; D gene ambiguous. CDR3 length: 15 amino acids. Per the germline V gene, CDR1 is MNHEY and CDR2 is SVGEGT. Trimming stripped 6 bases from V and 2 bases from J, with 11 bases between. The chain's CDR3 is CASSQRVTGANVLTF. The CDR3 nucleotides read TGTGCCAGCAGCCAACGGGTAACTGGGGCCAACGTCCTGACTTTC.

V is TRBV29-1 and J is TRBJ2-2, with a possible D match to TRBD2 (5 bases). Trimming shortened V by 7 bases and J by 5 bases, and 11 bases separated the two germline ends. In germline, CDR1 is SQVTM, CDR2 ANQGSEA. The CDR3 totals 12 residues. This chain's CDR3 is CSAGEWTGELFF. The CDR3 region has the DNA TGCAGCGCTGGGGAGTGGACCGGGGAGCTGTTTTTT.

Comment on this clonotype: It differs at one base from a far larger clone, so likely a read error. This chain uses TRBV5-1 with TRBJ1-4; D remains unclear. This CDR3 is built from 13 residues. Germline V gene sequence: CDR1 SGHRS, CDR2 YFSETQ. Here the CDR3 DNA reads TGCGCCAGCAGCTTGGAGTTTGGGGATACGCAGTGTTTT. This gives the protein CASSLEFGDTQCF.